The clone carrying this T cell receptor (beta chain) was found a few times. Its antigen is still unknown. The data stem from a study of shared clonotypes between healthy human individuals. General study results and limits: Clonotype sharing across several donors was observed for about 4.8% of naive CD4 clonotypes.

The method was immunoSEQ multiplex PCR; TCRdb's version includes in-frame clones alone and lacks a portion of them. The sample consists of over a million clones, approximately 80% of them appearing once. Germline CDR1 is MNHEY and CDR2 is SMNVEV (reference sequence). The CDR3 consists of 19 residues. Trimming at V came to 6 bases and at J to 3 bases, leaving 14 bases not matched to a gene. The gene calls are TRBV27 and TRBJ2-4, with 13 bases fitting TRBD2. This sequence originates from a man between 18 and 29 years old in good health. Some clones in this sample may be carry-over from other donors' samples. The sequencing input was memory CD4+ T cells from PBMCs. Subset noted: CD45RA-negative fraction. DNA of the CDR3: TGTGCCAGCAGACGGACTAGCGGGAGTGGGGGGCTGGGCAAAAACATTCAGTACTTC. Translating gives CASRRTSGSGGLGKNIQYF.